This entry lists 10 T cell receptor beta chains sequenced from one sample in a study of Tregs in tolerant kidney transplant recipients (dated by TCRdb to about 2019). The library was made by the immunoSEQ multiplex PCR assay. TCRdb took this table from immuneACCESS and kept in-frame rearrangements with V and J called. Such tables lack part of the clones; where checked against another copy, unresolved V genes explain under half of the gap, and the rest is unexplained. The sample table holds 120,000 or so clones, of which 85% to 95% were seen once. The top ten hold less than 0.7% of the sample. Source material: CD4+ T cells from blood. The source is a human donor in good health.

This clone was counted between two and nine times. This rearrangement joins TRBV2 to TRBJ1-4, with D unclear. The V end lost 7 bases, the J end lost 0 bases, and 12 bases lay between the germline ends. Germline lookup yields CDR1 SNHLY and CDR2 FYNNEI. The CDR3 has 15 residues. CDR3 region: CASTEQPATNEKLFF. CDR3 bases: TGTGCCAGCACAGAACAGCCCGCAACTAATGAAAAACTGTTTTTT.

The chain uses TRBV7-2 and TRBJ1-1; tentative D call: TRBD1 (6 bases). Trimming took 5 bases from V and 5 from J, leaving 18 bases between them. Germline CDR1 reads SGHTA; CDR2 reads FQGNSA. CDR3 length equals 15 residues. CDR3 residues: CASSPRGGGWTEAFF. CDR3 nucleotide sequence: TGTGCCAGCAGCCCCCGTGGGGGCGGGTGGACTGAAGCTTTCTTT.

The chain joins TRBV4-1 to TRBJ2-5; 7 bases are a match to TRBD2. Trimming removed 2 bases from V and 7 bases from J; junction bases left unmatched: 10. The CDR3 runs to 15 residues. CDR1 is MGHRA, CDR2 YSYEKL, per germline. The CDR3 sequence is CASSQRLARDGTQYF. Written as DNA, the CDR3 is TGCGCCAGCAGCCAAAGACTAGCCAGAGACGGGACCCAGTACTTC.

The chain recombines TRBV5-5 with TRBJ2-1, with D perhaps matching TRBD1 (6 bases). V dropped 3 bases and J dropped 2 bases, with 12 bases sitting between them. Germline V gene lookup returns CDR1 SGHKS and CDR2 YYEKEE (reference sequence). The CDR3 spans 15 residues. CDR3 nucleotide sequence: TGTGCCAGCAGCTCGCCGGGACAACCCTACAATGAGCAGTTCTTC. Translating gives CASSSPGQPYNEQFF.

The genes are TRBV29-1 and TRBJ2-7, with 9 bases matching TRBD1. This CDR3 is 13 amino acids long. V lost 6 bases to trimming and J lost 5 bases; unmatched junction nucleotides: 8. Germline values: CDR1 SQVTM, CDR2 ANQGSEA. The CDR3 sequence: CSVSGQGRHEQYF. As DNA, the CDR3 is TGCAGCGTGTCCGGACAGGGGCGACACGAGCAGTACTTC.

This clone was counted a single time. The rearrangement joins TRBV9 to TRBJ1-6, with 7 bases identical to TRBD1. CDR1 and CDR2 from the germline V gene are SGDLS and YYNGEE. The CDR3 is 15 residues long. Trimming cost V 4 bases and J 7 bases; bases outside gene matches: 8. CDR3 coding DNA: TGTGCCAGCAGCCCCCGACAGGGAGACAATTCACCCCTCCACTTT. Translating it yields CASSPRQGDNSPLHF.

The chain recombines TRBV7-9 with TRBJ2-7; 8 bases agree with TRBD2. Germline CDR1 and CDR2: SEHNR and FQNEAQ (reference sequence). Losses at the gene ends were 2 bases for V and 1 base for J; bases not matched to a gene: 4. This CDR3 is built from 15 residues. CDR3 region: CASSLLTSGSYEQYF. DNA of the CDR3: TGTGCCAGCAGCTTATTAACTAGCGGTTCCTACGAGCAGTACTTC. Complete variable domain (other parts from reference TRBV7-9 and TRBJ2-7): DTGVSQNPRHKITKRGQNVTFRCDPISEHNRLYWYRQTLGQGPEFLTYFQNEAQLEKSRLLSDRFSAERPKGSFSTLEIQRTEQGDSAMYLCASSLLTSGSYEQYFGPGTRLTVT.

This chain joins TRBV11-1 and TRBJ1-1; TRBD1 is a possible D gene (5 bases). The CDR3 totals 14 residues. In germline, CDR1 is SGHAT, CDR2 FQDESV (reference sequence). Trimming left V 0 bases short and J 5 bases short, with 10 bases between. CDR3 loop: CASSLAQGVTEAFF. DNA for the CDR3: TGTGCCAGCAGCTTAGCTCAGGGCGTTACTGAAGCTTTCTTT.

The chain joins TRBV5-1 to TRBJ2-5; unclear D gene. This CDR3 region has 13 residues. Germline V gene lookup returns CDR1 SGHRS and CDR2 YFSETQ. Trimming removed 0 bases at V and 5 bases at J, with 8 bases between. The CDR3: CASSLGARETQYF. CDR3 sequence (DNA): TGCGCCAGCAGCTTGGGGGCACGGGAGACCCAGTACTTC. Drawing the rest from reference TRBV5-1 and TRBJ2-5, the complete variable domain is KAGVTQTPRYLIKTRGQQVTLSCSPISGHRSVSWYQQTPGQGLQFLFEYFSETQRNKGNFPGRFSGRQFSNSRSEMNVSTLELGDSALYLCASSLGARETQYFGPGTRLLVL.

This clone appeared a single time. The CDR3 loop reads CASARGNNSPLHF. The CDR3 coding sequence is TGTGCCAGTGCACGGGGAAATAATTCACCCCTCCACTTT. The rearrangement links TRBV25-1 to TRBJ1-6; no definite D call. The germline gives CDR1 MGHDK, CDR2 SYGVNS. The CDR3 consists of 13 residues. V was trimmed by 9 bases and J by 5 bases, leaving 11 bases between them.